This TCR beta chain was captured in a study of early T cells in non-severe SARS-CoV-2 infection. Study summary: Sequencing targeted bulk RNA from unsorted whole blood, leaving chains unpaired. Study results and caveats: Clonotype matching in VDJdb favored anti-spike CD8 responses and did not capture private and CD4 specificities.

This clonotype was picked up a small number of times. Its antigen is not known. Unique molecular identifier tags were affixed to discrete cDNA molecules. TCRdb recomputed calls from the 5' RACE reads with MiXCR, one row per CDR3 protein. The profile shows 87,000 or so distinct CDR3 sequences, approximately 14% of them singletons. The sequenced material came from whole blood. The clonotype comes from an adult who was a healthcare worker with PCR-confirmed SARS-CoV-2 infection or an uninfected control (not recorded which).

The CDR3: CASSRTGLNTEAFF. CDR3 nucleotide sequence: TGTGCCAGTAGTAGGACAGGGCTGAACACTGAAGCTTTCTTT. The V gene is TRBV19, the J gene TRBJ1-1; 8 positions match TRBD1. The CDR3 has 14 amino acids. CDR1 LNHDA and CDR2 SQIVND come from the germline V gene (reference sequence). The ends lost 4 bases at V and 0 bases at J; junction bases unmatched: 1.